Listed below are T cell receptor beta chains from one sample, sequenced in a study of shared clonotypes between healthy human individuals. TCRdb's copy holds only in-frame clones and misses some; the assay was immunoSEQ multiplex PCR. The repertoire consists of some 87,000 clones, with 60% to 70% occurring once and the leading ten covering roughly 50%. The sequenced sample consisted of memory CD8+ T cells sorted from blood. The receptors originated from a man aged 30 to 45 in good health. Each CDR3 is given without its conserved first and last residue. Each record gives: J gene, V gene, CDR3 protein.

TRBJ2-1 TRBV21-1 ASVLAGWNEQF
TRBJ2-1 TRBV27 ASEGQGPSSSYNEQF
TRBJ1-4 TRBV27 ASSARGWRWKLF
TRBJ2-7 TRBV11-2 ASSLVTSGKRYEQY
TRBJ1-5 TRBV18 ASSPLSENQPQH
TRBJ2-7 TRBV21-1 ASSARMYEQY
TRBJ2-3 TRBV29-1 SVRTGGTDTQY
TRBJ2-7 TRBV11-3 ASRARETEGDEHYEQY
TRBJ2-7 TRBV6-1 ASSESDDRLEQY
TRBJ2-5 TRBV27 ASRSNSGRGETQY
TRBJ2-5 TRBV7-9 ASNNRRIEETQY
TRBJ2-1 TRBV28 ASSLIAGNNEQF
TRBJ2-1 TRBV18 ASSPREAGAYDNEQF
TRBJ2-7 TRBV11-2 ASSLQDGLGNEQY
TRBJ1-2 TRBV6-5 ASSYSSGRRGYT
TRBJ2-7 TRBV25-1 ASSDVQDSYEQY
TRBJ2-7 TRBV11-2 ASSLGYEISYEQY
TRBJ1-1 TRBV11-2 ASSTILTEAF
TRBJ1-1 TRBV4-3 ASSLNYGEAF
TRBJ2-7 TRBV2 ASSGIAGGHPFSSSYEQY
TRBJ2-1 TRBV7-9 ASSLPQRDVRNEQF
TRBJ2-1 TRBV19 ASSILGQGVNEQF
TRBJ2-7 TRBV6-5 ASSLWDGRRVEQY
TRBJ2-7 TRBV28 ASSSLIVGYEQY
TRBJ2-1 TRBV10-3 AMGLEGEQF
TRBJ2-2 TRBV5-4 ASSLTGSGELF
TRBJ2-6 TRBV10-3 AISEIPGQFDSGANVLT
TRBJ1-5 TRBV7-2 ASSLRAGGTGSQPQH
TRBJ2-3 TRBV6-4 ASSTRLAADTQY
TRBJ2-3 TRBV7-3 ASSPGLAGPYDTQY
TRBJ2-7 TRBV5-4 ASSVDRGQTYEQY
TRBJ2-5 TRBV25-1 ASSEYQETQY
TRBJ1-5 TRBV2 ASKDRAGQPQH
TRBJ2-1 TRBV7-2 ASTFRLGSYEQF
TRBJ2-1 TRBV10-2 ASSVGYNEQF
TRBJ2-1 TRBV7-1 ASSPSLGTIHEQF
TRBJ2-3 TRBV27 ASSFSGGGRTDTQY
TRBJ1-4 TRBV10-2 ASSPQQLINEKLF
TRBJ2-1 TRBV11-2 ASSIDEGYNEQF
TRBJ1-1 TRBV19 ASSIRTGGGTEAF
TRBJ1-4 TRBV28 ASSLLYRENEKLF
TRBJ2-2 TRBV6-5 ASHEGGGTGELF
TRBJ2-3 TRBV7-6 ASSLERTTDTQY
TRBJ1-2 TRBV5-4 ASSLDGGGYGYT
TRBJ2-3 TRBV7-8 ASSLGREVHTDTQY
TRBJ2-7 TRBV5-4 ASSPSWGYEQY
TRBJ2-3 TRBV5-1 ASSPGTGATNTQY
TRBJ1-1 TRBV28 ASSPYISEAF
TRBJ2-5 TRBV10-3 AISKDRASQETQY
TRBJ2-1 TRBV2 ASPKGTEQF
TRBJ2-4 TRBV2 ASSVEFSGIQY
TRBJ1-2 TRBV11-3 ASSPSGVGGYT